Below, 5 T cell receptor beta chains from the same sample are listed, as sequenced in a study of T cell repertoires in cytomegalovirus infection (dated by TCRdb to between 2018 and 2020). The data were produced on an Illumina HiSeq 1500. Starting from the raw public reads, TCRdb applied fastp trimming at Q25, assembled clones with MiXCR and retained in-frame beta chains. Records with the same CDR3 protein are collapsed into one entry carrying the most frequent genes and DNA. This sample is represented by about 310,000 distinct CDR3 sequences; around 9.1% of them were singletons. Around 2.5% of the sample lies in the top ten. Sequencing used PBMCs. All receptors derive from a human donor in good health (CMV status not recorded). Some clones in this sample may be carry-over from other donors' samples.

This clonotype was observed at least ten times. The V call is TRBV20-1, the J call TRBJ1-1; D remains unclear. The CDR3 sequence is 13 residues long. V was shortened by 3 bases and J by 8 bases, with 16 bases between the two germline ends. Germline assignment: CDR1 DFQATT and CDR2 SNEGSKA (reference sequence). CDR3 in amino acids: CSASITARVEAFF. CDR3 nucleotide sequence: TGCAGTGCTAGTATTACCGCCCGAGTGGAAGCTTTCTTT.

This clonotype was recorded at least ten times. The J gene is TRBJ1-1, the V gene TRBV11-1; D remains unclear. V was pared by 3 bases and J by 1 base, with 9 bases between. Germline CDR1 SGHAT, CDR2 FQDESV (reference sequence). The CDR3 has 14 residues. CDR3 DNA: TGTGCCAGCAGCTTGGGTATAGGGAACACTGAAGCTTTCTTT. Translation gives CASSLGIGNTEAFF.

The chain uses TRBV10-2 and TRBJ1-4; D is perhaps TRBD1 (5 bases). Trimming removed 5 bases from V and 13 bases from J, with 14 bases in between. Germline V gene lookup returns CDR1 WSHSY and CDR2 SAAADI. The CDR3 runs to 12 residues. The CDR3 sequence is CASSLDISRLFF. The CDR3 DNA follows: TGCGCCAGCAGTCTGGACATAAGTAGACTGTTTTTT.

The chain carries TRBV6-2 or TRBV6-3 and TRBJ2-3, with D tentatively TRBD2 (5 bases). This CDR3 has 17 amino acids. The V gene lost 0 bases and the J gene lost 4 bases, with 17 bases spanning the gap. Germline CDR1 is MNHEY and CDR2 is SVGEGT. CDR3: CASSYSRNTRGSDTQYF. The DNA for the CDR3 is TGTGCCAGCAGTTACTCGAGGAACACCCGGGGATCAGATACGCAGTATTTT.

This clonotype was observed many times. The CDR3: CASSGGSPYEQYV. In DNA, the CDR3 is TGTGCCAGCAGCGGGGGTTCCCCCTACGAGCAGTACGTC. V usage is TRBV11-2 and J usage is TRBJ2-7; either TRBD1 or TRBD2 may supply D (5 bases each). Looked up from germline, CDR1 is SGHAT and CDR2 is FQNNGV. This CDR3 spans 13 amino acids. Trimming took 5 bases from V and 2 from J, leaving 10 bases between them.